This T cell receptor beta chain was captured by sequencing in a study of cytomegalovirus exposure and HLA in healthy donors (dated by TCRdb to the late 2010s). Concerning the study at large: An earlier analysis of roughly 630 of the donors reported more than 250 Gb of sequence data and roughly 110 million unique TCR beta sequences from roughly 200 million T cells. An early release that covered approximately 600 HLA-typed donors contained 250 to 350 gigabases of sequencing data and tens of millions of unique TCR sequences. The genetic ancestry cluster associated with self-reported Caucasian donors included over 80% of the 300 to 400 genotyped donors. The study aimed to test whether cataloging public T cell receptors could reveal signatures of past pathogen exposure. The study profiled the T cell repertoires of 500 to 800 subjects by immunosequencing and related them to cytomegalovirus serostatus. Besides the first cohort of under 700 subjects, a separate validation cohort made up of over 95 different subjects was used. To predict cytomegalovirus infection status, the study brought together high-throughput TCR immunosequencing, statistical association of individual TCRs with disease status, and machine learning. To study patterns of TCR occurrence, a later analysis re-analyzed previously published TCR beta repertoires from several hundred donors and added high-resolution HLA genotyping. In the later analysis, no new phenotypic data were used to find candidate immune exposures; instead, reliance was placed on TCR beta sequences and their occurrence across donors. To decide whether each TCR beta V gene segment behaved as functional or pseudogenic, an earlier analysis of several hundred of the donors relied on high-throughput TCR beta sequencing. Donor age, sex, ethnicity and CMV serostatus were collected together with the repertoire data. In a later genetic analysis, genome-wide SNP genotypes for about three fifths of the 666 donors were used, and that subset was treated as a discovery cohort. Every repertoire in the discovery cohort had been generated on one and the same sequencing platform. Both class I and class II loci were covered by HLA typing, at four-digit resolution. Typing coverage differed by locus: A, B, C, DRB1 and DQB1 were typed in roughly 629-630 donors, DQA1 in 522, DPA1 in around 580, and DPB1 in 450 to 480. Because of strong linkage in the cohort, a few DR-DQ haplotypes were treated as single units for association and clustering. Among roughly 400 genotyped donors of the cohort, an average of approximately 240,000 unique TCR beta nucleotide sequences was sequenced per donor, of which roughly 17% were non-productive.

Libraries were prepared through the immunoSEQ multiplex PCR assay. For the multiplex PCR, a mixture combining 60 forward primers for TCR Vbeta segments and 13 reverse primers for TCR Jbeta segments was used. A multiplex PCR assay on genomic DNA amplified the CDR3 region of rearranged TCR beta genes. Amplified TCR beta libraries were sequenced as 87-base-pair reads on the Illumina HiSeq System. Processing in the source paper ran as follows. A later analysis counted approximately 74 million unique TCR beta chains across the 550 to 800 repertoires, and about 10 million of these chains were shared by at least two donors. A nearest-neighbor algorithm error-corrected the raw reads and collapsed the reads into unique sequences, merging closely related sequences to remove PCR and sequencing errors. CDR3 sequences were aligned to IMGT reference sequences to assign V, D and J gene segments. For a sequence to be retained, a match of at least six nucleotides to both a V gene segment and a J gene segment was required. Rearrangements were called productive when the CDR3 lacked stop codons and stayed in frame with V and J; all others were non-productive. CDR3 was defined by IMGT convention, running from the second conserved V-encoded cysteine to the conserved J-encoded phenylalanine. In an earlier analysis of around 600 of the donors, sequences lacking an unambiguous match to a single V gene segment were excluded. In an earlier analysis of approximately 610 of the donors, V segments were called functional above 56.7% productive rearrangements and were called segregating when the between-donor standard deviation exceeded 5%. A statistical classification framework was built for diagnosing cytomegalovirus status from the catalog of TCR beta chain sequences. In a later analysis, V and J genes were assigned by comparing TCR nucleotide sequences against IMGT/GENE-DB human TR gene sequences. A later analysis assigned CDR3 sequences and most-parsimonious VDJ recombination scenarios with the TCRdist pipeline. In a later analysis, each TCR beta chain was defined by its CDR3 amino acid sequence together with its V-gene family, and reads without a unique V-gene family were excluded. As a way to deal with suspected cross-contamination and a sequencing artifact, a later analysis dropped nearly 600 nucleotide sequences that were highly shared and had low generation probability. In a later analysis, a clonal expansion index for each public chain was calculated from normalized within-repertoire ranks of inferred template counts. A later analysis computed generation probabilities with a VDJ recombination model fitted to out-of-frame rearrangements, and checked the results against IGoR. In a later analysis, hypergeometric tests were used to score TCR-TCR, TCR-HLA and TCR-CMV co-occurrence, with a repertoire-size bias correction applied to TCR pairs. False discovery rates were estimated in a later analysis by permuting HLA or CMV assignments 20 times. In a later analysis, co-occurring TCRs were grouped with DBSCAN, and TCRdist sequence similarity was added when clustering was performed within HLA-allele-positive subsets. For co-occurrence clustering, repertoires with fewer than 30,000 or more than 120,000 public chains were excluded, along with roughly 5 repertoires with anomalous nucleotide sharing. In its TCRdb copy, this immuneACCESS table keeps in-frame sequences only and misses some clones. Where compared with another copy, unresolved V genes explain less than half of these, and the others have no known cause. V and J calls and clone size come straight from that table; D and trimming were deduced from the DNA. The sample contains approximately 210,000 clones, roughly 82% of them found a single time. About 6% of the sample goes to the ten largest clones.

Regarding this clone: Its antigen target is currently unknown. Qualities for individual bases were not recorded, and no much larger clone is one base off.

The cohort consisted of 600 to 750 healthy bone marrow donors. Cohort members were all nominally healthy when sampled, although unrecorded immune exposures were likely present. The donor tested CMV seropositive, placing the donor among the 290 or so seropositive members of the cohort. A peripheral blood sample was collected from each donor, and TCR beta sequencing was performed on peripheral blood mononuclear cells. The Qiagen DNeasy Blood Extraction Kit was used to extract genomic DNA from the blood cell samples. The CDR3 contains 15 residues, cysteine and phenylalanine counted. Just CDR3 DNA is preserved here, 45 bases in frame from base 1. The germline ends are 13 bases apart after V is trimmed by 5 bases and J by 0 bases. CDR1 and CDR2 are drawn from the germline V gene (reference sequence): SGHAT, FQDESV. General conclusions and limits of the study: Because counts were too low, around 18 rarely observed V segments, including chromosome 9 orphons, were left out of the earlier analysis of 587 of the donors. Some IMGT-functional V segments, including TRBV6-2 and TRBV6-3, could not be told apart with the 87-base-pair reads, so those segments were excluded. A cluster of highly shared sequence variants was judged likely to represent a technical artifact of the sequencing pipeline. A few of the identified cytomegalovirus-associated TCR beta chains were confirmed in vitro to be specific for cytomegalovirus antigens. In the study, around 150 TCR beta chains were listed as associated with cytomegalovirus. In both the original and validation cohorts, the classifier was reported to diagnose cytomegalovirus status with high specificity and sensitivity. The authors suggested that the approach could potentially be extended to other disease states and immunological phenotypes. Across donors, most TCR sequences were observed very rarely, whereas some public TCRs were present in many individuals. When HLA alleles, especially DR and DQ, strongly co-occurred, TCR associations were difficult to assign to individual alleles. Compared with equally common non-associated chains, HLA-associated TCR beta chains in a later analysis were more clonally expanded and had lower generation probabilities. A later genetic analysis reported fewer N-insertions in productive TCRs among donors in an Asian-associated ancestry cluster than the roughly 700-donor mean. In a later analysis, 15,000 to 20,000 TCR beta sequences were associated with specific HLA alleles at a false discovery rate of 0.05. Correlated functional status among segregating V segments might reflect linkage disequilibrium, but an unknown experimental factor could not be ruled out. In a later analysis, most CMV-associated TCR beta chains were found to appear HLA-restricted, with HLA associations seemingly driven largely by CMV exposure. The only immune exposure information available for the cohort was CMV serostatus. Because some donors lacked HLA typing at each locus, the association tests relied only on the typed subset. In a later analysis, several top co-occurrence clusters were reported to appear linked to parvovirus B19, influenza, CMV and Epstein-Barr virus. A further reported finding was that TCR beta sequences accurately predicted the HLA-A and HLA-B alleles for most subjects in the first cohort. Presence/absence analyses assumed roughly uniform sequencing depth across donors, an assumption that may not hold. In a later analysis, the rate of TCR association differed among HLA loci, with DRB1 alleles having the most associated TCRs and HLA-C alleles having the fewest. V-gene and J-gene trimming of TCR beta chains was associated with a missense DCLRE1C variant in a later genetic analysis, and the association was replicated in an independent cohort. In an earlier analysis of approximately 600 of the donors, most TCR beta V segments were observed in productive rearrangements about 90% or about 30% of the time, broadly matching IMGT annotations. Only TCR beta chains were sequenced in this cohort, and the absence of alpha or paired-chain data limited detectable features.

The chain is encoded by TRBV11-1 joined to TRBJ1-1; the D segment could be TRBD1, given 5 matching bases. The source is a man aged 35-49 years in good health and CMV-seropositive. Material: PBMCs. The CDR3 sequence is CASSPSQGMNTEAFF. The sequence in DNA is TGTGCCAGCAGCCCTTCGCAGGGCATGAACACTGAAGCTTTCTTT.